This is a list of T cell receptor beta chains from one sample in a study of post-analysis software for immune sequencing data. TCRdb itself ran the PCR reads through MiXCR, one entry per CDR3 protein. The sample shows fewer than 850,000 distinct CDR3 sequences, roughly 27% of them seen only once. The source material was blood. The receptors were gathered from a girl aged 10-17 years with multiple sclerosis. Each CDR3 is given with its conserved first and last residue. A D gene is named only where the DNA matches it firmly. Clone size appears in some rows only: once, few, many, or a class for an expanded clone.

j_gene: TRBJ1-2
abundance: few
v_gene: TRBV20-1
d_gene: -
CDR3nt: TGCAGTGCTAGAGTTGGGCAGGGTCGATGGGGCTACACCTTC
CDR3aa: CSARVGQGRWGYTF

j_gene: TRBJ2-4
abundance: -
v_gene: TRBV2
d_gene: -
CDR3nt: TGTGCCAGCAGTGAGGTGGGGGGAGGACTACTAAACATTCAGTACTTC
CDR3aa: CASSEVGGGLLNIQYF

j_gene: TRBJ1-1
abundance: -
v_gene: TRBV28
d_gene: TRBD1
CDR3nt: TGTGCCAGCAGTCCCGACAGGGTCGGGGGGAACACTGAAGCTTTCTTT
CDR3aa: CASSPDRVGGNTEAFF

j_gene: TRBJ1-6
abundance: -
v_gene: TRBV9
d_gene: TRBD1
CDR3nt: TGTGCCAGCAGCCCGACAGGGAGAAGTAATTCACCCCTCCACTTT
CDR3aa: CASSPTGRSNSPLHF

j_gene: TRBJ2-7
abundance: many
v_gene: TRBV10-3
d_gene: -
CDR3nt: TGTGCCATCAGTGACAGCGGCTCCTACGAGCAGTACTTC
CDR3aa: CAISDSGSYEQYF

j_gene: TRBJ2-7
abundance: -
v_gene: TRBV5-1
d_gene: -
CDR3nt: TGCGCCAGCAGCCCGGACCAGGTTCGGGAGCAGTACTTC
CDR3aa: CASSPDQVREQYF

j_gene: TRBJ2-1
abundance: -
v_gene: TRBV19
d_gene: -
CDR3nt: TGTGCCAGTAGTATAAGAGTGGGACCCACCTCGGGTGGGCAGTTCTTC
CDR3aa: CASSIRVGPTSGGQFF

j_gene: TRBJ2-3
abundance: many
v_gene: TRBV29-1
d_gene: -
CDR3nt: TGCAGCGTTACCTTAACAGATACGCAGTATTTT
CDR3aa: CSVTLTDTQYF

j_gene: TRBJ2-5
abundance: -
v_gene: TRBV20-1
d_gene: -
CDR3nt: TGCAGTGCTACCCTATCAGAGACCCAGTACTTC
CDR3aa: CSATLSETQYF

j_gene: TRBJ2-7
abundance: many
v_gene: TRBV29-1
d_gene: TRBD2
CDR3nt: TGCAGCGTTGCGGGAGGGAGCTCCTACGAGCAGTACTTC
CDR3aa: CSVAGGSSYEQYF

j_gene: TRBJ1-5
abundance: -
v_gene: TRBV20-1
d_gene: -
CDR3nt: TGCAGTGCTAGAGGGCAGGTTGTTGGCAATCAGCCCCAGCATTTT
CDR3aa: CSARGQVVGNQPQHF

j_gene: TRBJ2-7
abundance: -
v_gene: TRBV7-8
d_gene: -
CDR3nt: TGTGCCAGCAGCTTAGCGGGGGACAACTACGAGCAGTACTTC
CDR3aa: CASSLAGDNYEQYF

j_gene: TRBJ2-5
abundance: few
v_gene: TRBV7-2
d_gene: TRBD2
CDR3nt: TGTGCCAGCAGCCCCGGGGTAGCGGGATTCCAAGAGACCCAGTACTTC
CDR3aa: CASSPGVAGFQETQYF

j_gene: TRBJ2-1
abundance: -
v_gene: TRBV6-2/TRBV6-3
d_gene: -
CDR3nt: TGCGCCAGCAGTTACGGTTTCAATGAGCAGTTCTTC
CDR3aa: CASSYGFNEQFF

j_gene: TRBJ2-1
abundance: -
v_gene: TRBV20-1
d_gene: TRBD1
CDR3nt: TGCAGTGCCCAAAAGCCCGGGACAGGGAGCAATGAGCAGTTCTTC
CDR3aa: CSAQKPGTGSNEQFF

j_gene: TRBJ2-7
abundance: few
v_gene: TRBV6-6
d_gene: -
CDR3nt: TGTGCCAGCAGTTACGGCGACCAATCGCAGTACTTC
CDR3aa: CASSYGDQSQYF

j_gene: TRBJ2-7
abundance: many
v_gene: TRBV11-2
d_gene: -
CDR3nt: TGTGCCAGCAGCTTAAGCTGGCTCCGCGAGCAGTACTTC
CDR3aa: CASSLSWLREQYF

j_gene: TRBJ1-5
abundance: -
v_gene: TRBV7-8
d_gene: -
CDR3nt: TGTGCCAGCAGCTTGTTGAGGTCGGAGCCCCAGCATTTT
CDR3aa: CASSLLRSEPQHF

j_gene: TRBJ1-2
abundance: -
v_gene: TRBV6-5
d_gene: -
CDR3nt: TGTGCCAGCAGCCCCATCCGAGGCAGCTTCTATGGCTACACCTTC
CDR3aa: CASSPIRGSFYGYTF

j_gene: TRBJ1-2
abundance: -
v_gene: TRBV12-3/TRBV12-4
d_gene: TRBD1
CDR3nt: TGTGCCAGCAGTTTGGGACAGAACCTGTATGGCTACACCTTC
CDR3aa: CASSLGQNLYGYTF

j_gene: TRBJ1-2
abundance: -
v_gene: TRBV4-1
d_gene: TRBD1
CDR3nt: TGCGCCAGCAGCCAGGGTACCGGGACAGGGTATGGCTACACCTTC
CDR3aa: CASSQGTGTGYGYTF

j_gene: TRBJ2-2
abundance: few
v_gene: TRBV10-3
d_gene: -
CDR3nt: TGTGCCTACCGGAACAAAGACACCGGGGAGCTGTTTTTT
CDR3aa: CAYRNKDTGELFF

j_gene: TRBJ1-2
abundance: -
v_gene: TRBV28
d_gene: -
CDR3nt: TGTGCCAGCAGTAATCCGGGCTATGGCTACACCTTC
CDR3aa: CASSNPGYGYTF

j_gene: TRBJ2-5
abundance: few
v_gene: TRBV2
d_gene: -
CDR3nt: TGTGCCAGCAGTGAATCGGCTATTCAAGAGACCCAGTACTTC
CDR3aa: CASSESAIQETQYF

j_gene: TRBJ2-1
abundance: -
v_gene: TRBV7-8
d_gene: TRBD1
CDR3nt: TGTGCCAGCAGCTCGACGACAGGGAAGCCTTACAATGAGCAGTTCTTC
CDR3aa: CASSSTTGKPYNEQFF

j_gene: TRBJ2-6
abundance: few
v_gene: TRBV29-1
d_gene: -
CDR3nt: TGCAGCGCCAGCACAGGTTTCTCTGGGGCCAACGTCCTGACTTTC
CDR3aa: CSASTGFSGANVLTF

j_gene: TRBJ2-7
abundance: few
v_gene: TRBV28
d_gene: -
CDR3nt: TGTGCCAGCAGTTCGACATTCTACGAGCAGTACTTC
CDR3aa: CASSSTFYEQYF

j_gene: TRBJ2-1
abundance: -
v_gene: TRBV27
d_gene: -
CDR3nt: TGTGCCAGCAGTGGGGGCAGTGGGGGGGCGGCAACTGAGCAGTTCTTC
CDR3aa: CASSGGSGGAATEQFF

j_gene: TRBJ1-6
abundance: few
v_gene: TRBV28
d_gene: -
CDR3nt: TGTGCCAGCAGTTTATGGGAGGCAGGGCGTTCACCCCTCCACTTT
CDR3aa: CASSLWEAGRSPLHF

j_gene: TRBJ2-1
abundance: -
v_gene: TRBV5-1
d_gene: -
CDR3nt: TGCGCCAGCAGCTTCCGCAGGAGGAATGAGCAGTTCTTC
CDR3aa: CASSFRRRNEQFF

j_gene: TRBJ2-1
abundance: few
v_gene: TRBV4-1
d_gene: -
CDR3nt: TGCGCCAGCAGCCTGCCGCAGGCGGGCATCGGGCAGTTCTTC
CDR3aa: CASSLPQAGIGQFF

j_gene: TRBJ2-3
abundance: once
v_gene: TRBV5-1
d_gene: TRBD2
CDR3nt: TGCGCCAGCAGCAAACTAGCGGGTCAGACAGATACGCAGTATTTT
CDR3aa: CASSKLAGQTDTQYF

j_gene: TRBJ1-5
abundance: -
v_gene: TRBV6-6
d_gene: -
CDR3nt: TGTGCCAGCAGCGGACACTTCGGTCAGCCCCAGCATTTT
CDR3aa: CASSGHFGQPQHF

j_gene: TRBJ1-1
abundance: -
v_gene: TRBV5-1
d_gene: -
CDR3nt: TGCGCCAGCAGCTTGGCCTCGGGGGTGATTGCTTTCTTT
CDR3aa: CASSLASGVIAFF

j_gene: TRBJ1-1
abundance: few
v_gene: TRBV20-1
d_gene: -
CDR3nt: TGCAGTGCCGAGGCGGCAACAGCGAACACTGAAGCTTTCTTT
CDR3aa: CSAEAATANTEAFF

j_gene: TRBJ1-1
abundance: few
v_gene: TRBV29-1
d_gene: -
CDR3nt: TGCAGCGTTGAAGGTCACAGGGATGGCGGCACTGAAGCTTTCTTT
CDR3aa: CSVEGHRDGGTEAFF

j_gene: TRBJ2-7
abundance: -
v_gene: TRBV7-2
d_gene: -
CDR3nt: TGTGCCAGCAGCTTTCGGGAGACTATTCCTTCCTACGAGCAGTACTTC
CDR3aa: CASSFRETIPSYEQYF

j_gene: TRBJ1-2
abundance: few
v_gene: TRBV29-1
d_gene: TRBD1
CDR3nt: TGCAGCGGAGGGGACAGGGTGAACTATGGCTACACCTTC
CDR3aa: CSGGDRVNYGYTF

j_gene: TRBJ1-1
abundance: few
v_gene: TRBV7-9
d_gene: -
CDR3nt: TGTGCCAGCAGCCAACCAGGGATCACTGAAGCTTTCTTT
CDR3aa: CASSQPGITEAFF

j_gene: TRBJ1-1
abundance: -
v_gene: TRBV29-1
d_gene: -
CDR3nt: TGCAGCGTTCACAGGGTTTCCAGTGAAGCTTTCTTT
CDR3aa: CSVHRVSSEAFF

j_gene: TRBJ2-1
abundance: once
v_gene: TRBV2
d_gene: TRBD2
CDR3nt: TGTGCCAGCAGGGGTCCGGGACTAGCGGGAGGTAATGAGCAGTTCTTC
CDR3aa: CASRGPGLAGGNEQFF

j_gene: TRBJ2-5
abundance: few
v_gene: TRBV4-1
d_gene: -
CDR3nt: TGCGCCAGCAGCCAAGATACGACCGGGGTAGCTGGGACCCAGTACTTC
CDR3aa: CASSQDTTGVAGTQYF

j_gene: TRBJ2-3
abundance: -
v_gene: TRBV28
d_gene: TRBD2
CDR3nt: TGTGCCAGCAGTTTATCCGGGATGATAGCGGGAGGAGTGCAGTATTTT
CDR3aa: CASSLSGMIAGGVQYF

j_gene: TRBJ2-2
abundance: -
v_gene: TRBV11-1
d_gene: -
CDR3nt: TGTGCCAGCAGCTTAGGCAATACGAACACCGGGGAGCTGTTTTTT
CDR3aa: CASSLGNTNTGELFF

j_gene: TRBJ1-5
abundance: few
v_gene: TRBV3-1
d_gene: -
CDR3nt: TGTGCCAGCAGCCAAAGCCAGGTCAATCAGCCCCAGCATTTT
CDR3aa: CASSQSQVNQPQHF